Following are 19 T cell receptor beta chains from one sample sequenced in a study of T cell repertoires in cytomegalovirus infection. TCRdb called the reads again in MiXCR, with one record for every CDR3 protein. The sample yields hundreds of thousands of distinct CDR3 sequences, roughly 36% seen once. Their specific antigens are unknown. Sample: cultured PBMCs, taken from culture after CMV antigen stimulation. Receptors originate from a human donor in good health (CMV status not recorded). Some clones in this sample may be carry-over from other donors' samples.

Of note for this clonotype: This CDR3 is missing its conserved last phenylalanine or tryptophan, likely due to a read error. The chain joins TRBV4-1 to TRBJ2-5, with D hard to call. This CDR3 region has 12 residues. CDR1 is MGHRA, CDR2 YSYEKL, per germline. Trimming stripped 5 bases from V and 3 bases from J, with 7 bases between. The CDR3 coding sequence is TGCGCCAGCAGCGCCGGAAAAGAGACCCAGTACTGC. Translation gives CASSAGKETQYC.

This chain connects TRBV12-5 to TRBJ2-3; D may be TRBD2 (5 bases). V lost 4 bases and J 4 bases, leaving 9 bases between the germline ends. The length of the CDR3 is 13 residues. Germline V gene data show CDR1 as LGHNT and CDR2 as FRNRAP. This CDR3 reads CASGSEVADTQYF. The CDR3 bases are TGTGCTAGTGGTTCGGAGGTTGCAGATACGCAGTATTTT.

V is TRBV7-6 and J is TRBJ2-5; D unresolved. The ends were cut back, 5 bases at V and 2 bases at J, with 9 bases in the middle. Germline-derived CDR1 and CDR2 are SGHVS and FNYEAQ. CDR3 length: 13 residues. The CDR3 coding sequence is TGTGCCAGCAGCAAACGATTTCAAGAGACCCAGTACTTC. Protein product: CASSKRFQETQYF. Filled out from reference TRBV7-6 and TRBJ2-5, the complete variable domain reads GAGVSQSPRYKVTKRGQDVALRCDPISGHVSLYWYRQALGQGPEFLTYFNYEAQQDKSGLPNDRFSAERPEGSISTLTIQRTEQRDSAMYRCASSKRFQETQYFGPGTRLLVL.

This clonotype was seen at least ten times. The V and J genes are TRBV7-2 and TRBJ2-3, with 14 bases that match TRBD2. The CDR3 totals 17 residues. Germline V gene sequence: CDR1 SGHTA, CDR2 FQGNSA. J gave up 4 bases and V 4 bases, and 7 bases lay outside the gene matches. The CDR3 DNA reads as TGTGCCAGCAGCTCACCGACTAGCGGGAGGGTTGCAGATACGCAGTATTTT. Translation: CASSSPTSGRVADTQYF. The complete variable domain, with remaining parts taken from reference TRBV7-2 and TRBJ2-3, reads GAGVSQSPSNKVTEKGKDVELRCDPISGHTALYWYRQSLGQGLEFLIYFQGNSAPDKSGLPSDRFSAERTGGSVSTLTIQRTQQEDSAVYLCASSSPTSGRVADTQYFGPGTRLTVL.

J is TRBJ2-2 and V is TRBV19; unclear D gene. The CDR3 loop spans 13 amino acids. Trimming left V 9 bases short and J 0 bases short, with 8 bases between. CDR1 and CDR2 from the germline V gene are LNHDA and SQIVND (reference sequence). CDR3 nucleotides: TGTGCCAGCCAGATCGCGAACACCGGGGAGCTGTTTTTT. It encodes CASQIANTGELFF.

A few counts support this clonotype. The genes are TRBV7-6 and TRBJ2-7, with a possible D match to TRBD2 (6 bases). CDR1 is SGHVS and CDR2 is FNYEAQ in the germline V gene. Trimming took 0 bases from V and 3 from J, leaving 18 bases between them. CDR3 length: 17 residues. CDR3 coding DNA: TGTGCCAGCAGCTTAGCGCAGAGGCCCCTAGCGAACTACGAGCAGTACTTC. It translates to CASSLAQRPLANYEQYF.

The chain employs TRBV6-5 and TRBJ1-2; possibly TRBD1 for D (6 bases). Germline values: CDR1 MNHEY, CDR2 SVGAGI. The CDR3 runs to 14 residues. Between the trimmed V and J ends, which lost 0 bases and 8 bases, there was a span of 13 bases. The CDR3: CASSYSYRDGGYTF. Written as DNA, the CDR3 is TGTGCCAGCAGTTACTCGTACAGGGACGGGGGCTACACCTTC.

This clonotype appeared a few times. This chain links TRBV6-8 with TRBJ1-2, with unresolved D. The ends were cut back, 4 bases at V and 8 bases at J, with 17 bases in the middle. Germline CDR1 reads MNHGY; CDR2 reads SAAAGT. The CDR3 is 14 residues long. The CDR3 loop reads CASSSTPGRRGYTF. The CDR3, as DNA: TGTGCCAGCAGTTCGACCCCGGGCCGCCGCGGCTACACCTTC.

The CDR3 bases are TGTGCCAGCAGTTCCCCCCCCCACGAGCAGTACTTC. It yields the protein CASSSPPHEQYF. This chain uses TRBV12-3 or TRBV12-4 with TRBJ2-7; no clear D gene. CDR3 length equals 12 residues. The ends were cut back, 4 bases at V and 5 bases at J, with 9 bases in the middle.

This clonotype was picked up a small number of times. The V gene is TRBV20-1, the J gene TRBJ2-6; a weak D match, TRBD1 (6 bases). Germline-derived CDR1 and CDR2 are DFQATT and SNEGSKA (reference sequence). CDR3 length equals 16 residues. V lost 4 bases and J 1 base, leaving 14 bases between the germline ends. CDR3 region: CSATGQASSGANVLTF. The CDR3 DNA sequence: TGCAGTGCTACGGGACAAGCCTCATCTGGGGCCAACGTCCTGACTTTC.

The CDR3 sequence: CASSQAGTGNTEAFF. The CDR3 nucleotides read TGTGCCAGCAGCCAAGCGGGGACAGGGAACACTGAAGCTTTCTTT. The rearrangement links TRBV3-1 to TRBJ1-1; 8 nucleotides line up with TRBD1. The CDR3 sequence is 15 residues long. Germline CDR1 LGHDT, CDR2 YNNKEL (reference sequence). V lost 1 base and J lost 1; bases outside the gene matches: 2.

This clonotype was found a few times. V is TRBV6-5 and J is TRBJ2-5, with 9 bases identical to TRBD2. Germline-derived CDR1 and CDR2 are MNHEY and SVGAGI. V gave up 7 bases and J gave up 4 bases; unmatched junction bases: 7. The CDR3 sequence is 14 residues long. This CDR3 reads CASKPAGGRETQYF. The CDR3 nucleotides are TGTGCCAGCAAACCAGCGGGGGGACGAGAGACCCAGTACTTC.

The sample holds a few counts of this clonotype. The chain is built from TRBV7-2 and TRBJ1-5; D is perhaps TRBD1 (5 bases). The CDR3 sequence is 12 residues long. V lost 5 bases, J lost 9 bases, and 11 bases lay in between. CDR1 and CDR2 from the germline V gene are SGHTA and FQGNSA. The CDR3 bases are TGTGCCAGCAGCGCGCAGGGAGGGCCCCAGCATTTT. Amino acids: CASSAQGGPQHF.

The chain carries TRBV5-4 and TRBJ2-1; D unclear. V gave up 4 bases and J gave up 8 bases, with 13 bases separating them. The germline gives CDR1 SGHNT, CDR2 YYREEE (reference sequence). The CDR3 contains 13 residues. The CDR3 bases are TGTGCCAGCAGCCAACCTACAGAATATGAGCAGTTCTTC. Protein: CASSQPTEYEQFF.

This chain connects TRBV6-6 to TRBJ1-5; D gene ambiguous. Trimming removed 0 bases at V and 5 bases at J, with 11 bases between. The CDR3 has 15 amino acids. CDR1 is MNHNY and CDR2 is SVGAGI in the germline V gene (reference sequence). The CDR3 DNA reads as TGTGCCAGCAGTTACTCGCGGGGAGGGCATCAGCCCCAGCATTTT. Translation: CASSYSRGGHQPQHF.

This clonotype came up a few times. The CDR3 DNA sequence: TGTGCCAGCAGCCCTGGGGCAGGAAGTGGCTACACCTTC. It translates to CASSPGAGSGYTF. V gene TRBV7-8 combines with J gene TRBJ1-2; D is possibly TRBD1 (5 bases). The CDR3 is 13 residues long. Per the germline V gene, CDR1 is SGHVS and CDR2 is FQNEAQ. Trimming left V 5 bases short and J 7 bases short, with 14 bases between.

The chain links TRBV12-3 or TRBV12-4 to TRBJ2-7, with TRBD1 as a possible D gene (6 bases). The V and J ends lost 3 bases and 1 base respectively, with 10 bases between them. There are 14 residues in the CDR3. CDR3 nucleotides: TGTGCCAGCAGTTTTGGGGACATGTCCTACGAGCAGTACTTC. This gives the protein CASSFGDMSYEQYF.

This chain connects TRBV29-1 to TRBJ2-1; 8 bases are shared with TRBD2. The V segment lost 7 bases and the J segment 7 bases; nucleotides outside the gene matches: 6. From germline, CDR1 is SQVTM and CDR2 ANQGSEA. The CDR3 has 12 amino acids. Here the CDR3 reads CSATGGGNEQFF. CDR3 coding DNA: TGCAGCGCGACGGGGGGGGGGAATGAGCAGTTCTTC.

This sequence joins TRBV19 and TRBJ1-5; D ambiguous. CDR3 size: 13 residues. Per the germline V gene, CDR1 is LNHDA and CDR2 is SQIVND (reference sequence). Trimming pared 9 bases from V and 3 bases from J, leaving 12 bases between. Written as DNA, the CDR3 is TGTGCCAGCCGAGGGCAGGCCAATCAGCCCCAGCATTTT. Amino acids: CASRGQANQPQHF.